This is a list of T cell receptor beta chains from one sample in a study of identical twins. MiXCR was run by TCRdb on the 5' RACE reads, yielding one entry per CDR3 protein. The data hold approximately 690,000 distinct CDR3 sequences, with roughly 6% observed a single time. The sequenced sample consisted of naive T cells sorted from blood. These receptors came from a man between 18 and 35 years old in good health. CDR3s include the opening cysteine and the closing phenylalanine or tryptophan. D genes are given only for firm matches. Clone size is given for some rows only: seen once, a few or many times, or a class if the clone is expanded.

clone_size j_call d_call v_call cdr3_aa cdr3_nt
many TRBJ1-5 NA TRBV20-1 CSASTGGYQPQHF TGCAGTGCTAGCACAGGAGGGTATCAGCCCCAGCATTTT
few TRBJ2-2 NA TRBV11-2 CASSLNSMGALNTGELFF TGTGCCAGCAGCTTAAACTCGATGGGGGCCCTGAACACCGGGGAGCTGTTTTTT
NA TRBJ1-2 NA TRBV15 CATSGRAYGYTF TGTGCCACCAGCGGAAGGGCCTATGGCTACACCTTC
NA TRBJ2-5 TRBD2 TRBV19 CASRRIAGAETQYF TGTGCCAGTAGGAGAATAGCGGGAGCTGAGACCCAGTACTTC
many TRBJ2-2 NA TRBV6-5 CASSYYSDTGELFF TGTGCCAGCAGTTACTATAGCGACACCGGGGAGCTGTTTTTT
NA TRBJ2-3 NA TRBV27 CASSQRQGTDTQYF TGTGCCAGCAGTCAAAGGCAGGGAACAGATACGCAGTATTTT
few TRBJ2-5 NA TRBV20-1 CSARPPGETQYF TGCAGTGCTCGACCCCCAGGGGAGACCCAGTACTTC
many TRBJ2-3 TRBD2 TRBV20-1 CSAPKLAGNTDTQYF TGCAGTGCCCCAAAATTAGCGGGAAACACAGATACGCAGTATTTT
many TRBJ2-3 NA TRBV20-1 CSARDRGSTDTQYF TGCAGTGCTAGAGATCGCGGGAGCACAGATACGCAGTATTTT
few TRBJ1-4 NA TRBV20-1 CSAMGVANEKLFF TGCAGTGCTATGGGGGTAGCTAATGAAAAACTGTTTTTT
many TRBJ2-1 TRBD1 TRBV4-1 CASSQGGARDRRDNEQFF TGCGCCAGCAGCCAAGGGGGGGCCCGGGACAGGCGAGACAATGAGCAGTTCTTC
many TRBJ2-1 NA TRBV20-1 CSARLASTNEQFF TGCAGTGCTAGATTGGCCAGTACCAATGAGCAGTTCTTC
NA TRBJ2-1 NA TRBV15 CATSDRGWVFF TGTGCCACCAGCGACCGGGGCTGGGTGTTCTTC
many TRBJ2-5 NA TRBV29-1 CSVEALFTVQETQYF TGCAGCGTTGAAGCACTCTTTACAGTCCAAGAGACCCAGTACTTC
many TRBJ1-2 TRBD1 TRBV29-1 CSVVATWTGGGYTF TGCAGCGTTGTGGCGACCTGGACAGGGGGGGGCTACACCTTC
few TRBJ1-2 NA TRBV19 CASSPYGYTF TGTGCCAGTAGCCCCTATGGCTACACCTTC
few TRBJ1-4 NA TRBV10-3 CAISQGTRPVATNEKLFF TGTGCCATCAGCCAGGGGACGCGACCAGTTGCAACTAATGAAAAACTGTTTTTT
NA TRBJ1-2 NA TRBV12-3/TRBV12-4 CASSPGHAAGYTF TGTGCCAGCAGTCCAGGACACGCGGCTGGCTACACCTTC
many TRBJ2-5 NA TRBV4-3 CASSQDTSDETQYF TGCGCCAGCAGCCAAGATACGAGCGATGAGACCCAGTACTTC
NA TRBJ2-5 TRBD1 TRBV18 CASSPWGQSSSETQYF TGTGCCAGCTCACCATGGGGACAGTCAAGTTCGGAGACCCAGTACTTC
many TRBJ2-3 NA TRBV15 CATSRDGWASFGTDTQYF TGTGCCACCAGCAGAGATGGGTGGGCCTCATTCGGCACAGATACGCAGTATTTT
few TRBJ2-1 TRBD2 TRBV5-1 CASSLEGASGEMQFF TGCGCCAGCAGCTTGGAAGGGGCTAGCGGAGAGATGCAGTTCTTC
NA TRBJ2-1 TRBD1 TRBV5-1 CASSRQGVVNEQFF TGCGCCAGCAGCCGACAGGGTGTAGTCAATGAGCAGTTCTTC
many TRBJ2-1 NA TRBV7-9 CASSGHGQFF TGTGCCAGCAGCGGTCACGGGCAGTTCTTC
many TRBJ1-5 NA TRBV12-3/TRBV12-4 CASSLGHSNQPQHF TGTGCCAGCAGCCTGGGACACAGCAATCAGCCCCAGCATTTT
few TRBJ2-1 NA TRBV4-1 CASSQGGRALGHNEQFF TGCGCCAGCAGCCAAGGGGGGAGAGCCCTAGGCCACAATGAGCAGTTCTTC
many TRBJ2-3 TRBD2 TRBV7-6 CASSYGLATDTQYF TGTGCCAGCAGCTACGGACTAGCGACAGATACGCAGTATTTT
NA TRBJ1-4 NA TRBV21-1 CASSGPSREKLFF TGTGCCAGCAGCGGACCTTCGCGGGAAAAACTGTTTTTT
few TRBJ1-5 NA TRBV20-1 CSAATDPNQPQHF TGCAGTGCCGCCACGGACCCAAATCAGCCCCAGCATTTT
NA TRBJ2-3 NA TRBV7-9 CASSLRELNTDTQYF TGTGCCAGCAGCCTACGGGAGTTAAACACAGATACGCAGTATTTT
many TRBJ1-6 NA TRBV20-1 CSALAAGVDSPLHF TGCAGTGCCCTAGCCGCAGGGGTGGATTCACCCCTCCACTTT
many TRBJ1-2 NA TRBV29-1 CSVLTDRPNYGYTF TGCAGCGTCTTGACAGACAGACCTAACTATGGCTACACCTTC
many TRBJ1-1 NA TRBV15 CATSPAQGITEAFF TGTGCCACCAGCCCCGCGCAGGGAATCACTGAAGCTTTCTTT
many TRBJ2-1 TRBD2 TRBV7-9 CASSSSGSSNEQFF TGTGCCAGCAGCTCTAGCGGGAGTAGCAATGAGCAGTTCTTC
many TRBJ1-5 NA TRBV20-1 CSARGGTNSNQPQHF TGCAGTGCTAGGGGAGGGACTAATAGCAATCAGCCCCAGCATTTT
NA TRBJ2-5 TRBD2 TRBV28 CASSLDRREGQETQYF TGTGCCAGCAGTTTAGATAGACGGGAGGGGCAAGAGACCCAGTACTTC
NA TRBJ2-4 NA TRBV4-2 CASSQEYNSRKNIQYF TGTGCCAGCAGCCAAGAATATAACAGCCGAAAAAACATTCAGTACTTC
many TRBJ1-3 NA TRBV12-3/TRBV12-4 CASNGGGTGNTIYF TGTGCCAGCAACGGAGGGGGGACTGGAAACACCATATATTTT
many TRBJ2-4 NA TRBV30 CAWSVIQGNIQYF TGTGCCTGGAGTGTAATCCAGGGGAACATTCAGTACTTC
NA TRBJ2-2 NA TRBV3-1 CASSQTGPDTGELFF TGTGCCAGCAGCCAAACTGGGCCCGACACCGGGGAGCTGTTTTTT
many TRBJ2-1 NA TRBV15 CATSSRVGRNEQFF TGTGCCACCAGCAGTAGGGTGGGGCGTAATGAGCAGTTCTTC
NA TRBJ1-2 NA TRBV29-1 CSVDGRSVTYGYTF TGCAGCGTTGATGGCAGGTCGGTGACCTATGGCTACACCTTC
many TRBJ2-2 NA TRBV5-1 CASSLTVNTGELFF TGCGCCAGCAGCTTGACAGTGAACACCGGGGAGCTGTTTTTT
many TRBJ2-1 TRBD2 TRBV5-1 CASSFKLGTGTSAANEQFF TGCGCCAGCAGCTTTAAGCTGGGTACCGGGACTAGCGCCGCGAATGAGCAGTTCTTC
NA TRBJ2-1 NA TRBV5-6 CASSLVGGGTNEQFF TGTGCCAGCAGCTTGGTTGGGGGGGGCACGAATGAGCAGTTCTTC
many TRBJ2-3 NA TRBV12-3/TRBV12-4 CASSFSGRGPYTQYF TGTGCCAGCAGTTTTAGCGGACGGGGACCCTATACGCAGTATTTT
NA TRBJ2-2 NA TRBV5-1 CASTLDSASTGELSF TGCGCCAGCACCCTCGATAGCGCCAGCACCGGGGAGCTGTCTTTT
many TRBJ2-1 NA TRBV24-1 CATSELPGAGQQFF TGTGCCACCAGTGAACTACCAGGGGCAGGTCAGCAGTTCTTC
NA TRBJ2-1 NA TRBV3-1 CASSQLDSNPTYNEQFF TGTGCCAGCAGCCAACTAGACTCGAACCCAACCTACAATGAGCAGTTCTTC
many TRBJ2-7 TRBD2 TRBV6-5 CASSSRTSGSWYEQYF TGTGCCAGCAGTTCCCGGACTAGCGGGAGCTGGTACGAGCAGTACTTC
NA TRBJ2-5 NA TRBV7-9 CASSRSDSDETQYF TGTGCCAGCAGCCGATCAGACAGTGACGAGACCCAGTACTTC
NA TRBJ2-1 TRBD2 TRBV6-2/TRBV6-3 CASSQQLAGEQFF TGTGCCAGCAGCCAACAACTAGCGGGTGAGCAGTTCTTC
many TRBJ2-4 NA TRBV6-5 CASSYSRWRDIQYF TGTGCCAGCAGTTACTCGAGGTGGAGGGACATTCAGTACTTC